This T cell receptor beta chain appears in the sequencing data of a study of patients and donors after allogeneic stem cell transplantation. TCRdb reprocessed the RT-PCR reads with MiXCR, giving one entry per CDR3 protein. This sample carries about 150,000 distinct CDR3 sequences, 20% to 25% of them seen once, and the ten largest clones take approximately 26%. There are a few counts of this clonotype. The CDR3 spans 13 residues. Germline V gene sequence: CDR1 DFQATT, CDR2 SNEGSKA (reference sequence). J was trimmed by 9 bases and V by 3 bases; bases with no gene match: 5. This clonotype originated in a human donor who was either an allogeneic HSCT recipient or a stem cell or donor lymphocyte infusion donor (not recorded which). It is not recorded whose cells these are; they may come from a transplant donor. The source material was blood, either unsorted or a sorted T cell fraction (not recorded which). This chain connects TRBV20-1 to TRBJ2-1; TRBD1 aligns across 10 bases. The CDR3 spells CSARGTGVGEQFF. The CDR3, as DNA: TGCAGTGCTAGGGGGACAGGGGTGGGTGAGCAGTTCTTC.